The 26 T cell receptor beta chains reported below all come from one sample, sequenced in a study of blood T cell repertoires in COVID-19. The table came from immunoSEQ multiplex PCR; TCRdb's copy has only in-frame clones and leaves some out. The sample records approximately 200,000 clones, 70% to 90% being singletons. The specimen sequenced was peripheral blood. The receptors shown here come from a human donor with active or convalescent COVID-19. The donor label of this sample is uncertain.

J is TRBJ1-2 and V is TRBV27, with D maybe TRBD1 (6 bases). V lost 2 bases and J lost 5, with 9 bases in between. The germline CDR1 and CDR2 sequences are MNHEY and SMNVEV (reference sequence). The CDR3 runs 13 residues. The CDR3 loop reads CASSLAGQYGYTF. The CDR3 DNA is TGTGCCAGCAGTTTAGCCGGACAGTATGGCTACACCTTC.

The CDR3 loop is CATSRGYSGRYYEQYF. Here the CDR3 DNA reads TGTGCCACCAGCAGAGGCTATAGCGGACGGTACTACGAGCAGTACTTC. This sequence joins TRBV15 and TRBJ2-7; maybe TRBD2 (6 bases). Germline V CDR1 and CDR2: LNHNV, YYDKDF (reference sequence). The CDR3 spans 16 residues. With 1 base removed from V and 3 bases from J, the gap between germline ends came to 16 bases.

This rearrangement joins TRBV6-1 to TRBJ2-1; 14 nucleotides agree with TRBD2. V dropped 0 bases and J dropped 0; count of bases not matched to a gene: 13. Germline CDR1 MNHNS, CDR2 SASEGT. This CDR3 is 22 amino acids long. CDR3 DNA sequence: TGTGCCAGCAGTGAAGCGGGGTGGAGGACTAGCGGGAGGACCAGCTCCTACAATGAGCAGTTCTTC. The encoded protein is CASSEAGWRTSGRTSSYNEQFF.

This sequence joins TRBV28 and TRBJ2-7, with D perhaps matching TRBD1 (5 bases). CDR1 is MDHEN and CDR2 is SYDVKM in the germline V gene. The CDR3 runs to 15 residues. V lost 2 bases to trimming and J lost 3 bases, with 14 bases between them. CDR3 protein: CASSLGAGPIYEQYF. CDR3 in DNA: TGTGCCAGCAGTTTAGGGGCAGGCCCTATCTACGAGCAGTACTTC.

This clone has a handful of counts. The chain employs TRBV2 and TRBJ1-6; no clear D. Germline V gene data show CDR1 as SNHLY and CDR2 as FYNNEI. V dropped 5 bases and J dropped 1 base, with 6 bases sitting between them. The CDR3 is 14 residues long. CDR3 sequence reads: CASSWRSYNSPLHF. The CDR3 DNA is TGTGCCAGCAGTTGGAGGTCCTATAATTCACCCCTCCACTTT.

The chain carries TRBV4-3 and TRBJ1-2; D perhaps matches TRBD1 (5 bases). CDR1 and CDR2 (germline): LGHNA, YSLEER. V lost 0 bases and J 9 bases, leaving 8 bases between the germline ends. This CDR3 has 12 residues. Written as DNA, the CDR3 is TGCGCCAGCAGCCAAGACAGGGTTAGCTACACCTTC. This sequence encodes CASSQDRVSYTF.

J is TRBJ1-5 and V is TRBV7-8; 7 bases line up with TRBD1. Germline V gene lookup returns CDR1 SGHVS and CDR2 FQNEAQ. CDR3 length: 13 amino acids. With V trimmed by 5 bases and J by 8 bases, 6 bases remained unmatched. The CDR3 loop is CASSPDRAKPQHF. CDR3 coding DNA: TGTGCCAGCAGCCCCGACAGGGCTAAGCCCCAGCATTTT. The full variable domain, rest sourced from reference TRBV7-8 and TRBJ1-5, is GAGVSQSPRYKVAKRGQDVALRCDPISGHVSLFWYQQALGQGPEFLTYFQNEAQLDKSGLPSDRFFAERPEGSVSTLKIQRTQQEDSAVYLCASSPDRAKPQHFGDGTRLSIL.

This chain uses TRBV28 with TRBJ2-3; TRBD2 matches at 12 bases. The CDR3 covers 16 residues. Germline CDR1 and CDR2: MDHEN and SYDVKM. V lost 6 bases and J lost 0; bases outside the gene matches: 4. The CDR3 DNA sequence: TGTGCCAGCAGGTCGGGGACTAGCGGGAGCACAGATACGCAGTATTTT. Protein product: CASRSGTSGSTDTQYF.

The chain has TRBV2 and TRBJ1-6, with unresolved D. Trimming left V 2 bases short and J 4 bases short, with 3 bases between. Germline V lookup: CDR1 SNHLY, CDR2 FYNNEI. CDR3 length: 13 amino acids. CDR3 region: CASSEPYNSPLHF. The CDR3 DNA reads TGTGCCAGCAGTGAACCTTATAATTCACCCCTCCACTTT.

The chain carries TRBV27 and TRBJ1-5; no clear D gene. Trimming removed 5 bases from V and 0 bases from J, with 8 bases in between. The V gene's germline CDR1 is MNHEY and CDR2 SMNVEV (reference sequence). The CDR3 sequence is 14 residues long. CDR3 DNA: TGTGCCAGCAGTCCTATCTATAGCAATCAGCCCCAGCATTTT. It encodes CASSPIYSNQPQHF.

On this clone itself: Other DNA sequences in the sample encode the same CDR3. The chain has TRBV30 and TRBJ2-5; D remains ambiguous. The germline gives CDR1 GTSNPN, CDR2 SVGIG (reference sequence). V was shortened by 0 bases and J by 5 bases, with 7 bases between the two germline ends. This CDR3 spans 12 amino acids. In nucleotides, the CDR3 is TGTGCCTGGAGTGTTTCCGGGGAGACCCAGTACTTC. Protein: CAWSVSGETQYF. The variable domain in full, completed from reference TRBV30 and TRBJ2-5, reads SQTIHQWPATLVQPVGSPLSLECTVEGTSNPNLYWYRQAAGRGLQLLFYSVGIGQISSEVPQNLSASRPQDRQFILSSKKLLLSDSGFYLCAWSVSGETQYFGPGTRLLVL.

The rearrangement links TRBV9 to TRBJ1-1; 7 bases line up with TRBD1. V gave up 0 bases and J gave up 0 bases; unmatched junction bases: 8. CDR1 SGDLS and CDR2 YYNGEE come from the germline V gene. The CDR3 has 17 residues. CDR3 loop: CASSVEGAANMNTEAFF. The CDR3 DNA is TGTGCCAGCAGCGTAGAGGGGGCCGCCAATATGAACACTGAAGCTTTCTTT.

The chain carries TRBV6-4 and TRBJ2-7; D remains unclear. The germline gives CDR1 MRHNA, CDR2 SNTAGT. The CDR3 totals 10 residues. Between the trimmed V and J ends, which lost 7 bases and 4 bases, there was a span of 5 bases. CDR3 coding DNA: TGTGCCAGCAAGCTTTACGAGCAGTACTTC. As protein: CASKLYEQYF.

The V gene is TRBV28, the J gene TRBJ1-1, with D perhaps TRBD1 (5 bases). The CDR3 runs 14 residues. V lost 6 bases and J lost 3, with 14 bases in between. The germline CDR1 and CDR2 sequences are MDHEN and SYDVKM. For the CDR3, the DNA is TGTGCCAGCAGACGACAGCCATCGGACACTGAAGCTTTCTTT. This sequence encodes CASRRQPSDTEAFF.

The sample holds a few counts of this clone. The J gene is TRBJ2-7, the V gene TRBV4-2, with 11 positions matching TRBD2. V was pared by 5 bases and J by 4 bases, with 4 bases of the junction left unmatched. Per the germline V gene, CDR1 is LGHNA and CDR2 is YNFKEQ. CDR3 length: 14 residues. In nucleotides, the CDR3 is TGTGCCAGCAGCGAGACTAGCGGGGTATACGAGCAGTACTTC. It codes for CASSETSGVYEQYF.

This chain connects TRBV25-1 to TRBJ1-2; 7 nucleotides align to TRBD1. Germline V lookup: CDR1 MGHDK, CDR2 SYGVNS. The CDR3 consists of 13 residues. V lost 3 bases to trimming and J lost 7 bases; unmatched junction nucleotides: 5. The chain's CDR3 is CASSDRGLTGYTF. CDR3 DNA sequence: TGTGCCAGCAGTGATAGGGGGCTAACTGGCTACACCTTC.

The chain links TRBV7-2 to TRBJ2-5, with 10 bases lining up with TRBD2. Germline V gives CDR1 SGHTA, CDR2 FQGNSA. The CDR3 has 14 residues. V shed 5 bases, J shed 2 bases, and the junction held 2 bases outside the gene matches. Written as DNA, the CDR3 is TGTGCCAGCAGCGCGGGACTAGCGCAAGAGACCCAGTACTTC. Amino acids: CASSAGLAQETQYF.

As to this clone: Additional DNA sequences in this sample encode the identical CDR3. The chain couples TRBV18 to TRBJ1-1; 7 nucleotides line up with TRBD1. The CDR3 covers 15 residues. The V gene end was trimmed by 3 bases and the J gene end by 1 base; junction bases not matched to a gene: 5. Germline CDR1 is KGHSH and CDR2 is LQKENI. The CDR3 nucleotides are TGTGCCAGCTCACCTAGACAGGGATCGAACACTGAAGCTTTCTTT. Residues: CASSPRQGSNTEAFF.

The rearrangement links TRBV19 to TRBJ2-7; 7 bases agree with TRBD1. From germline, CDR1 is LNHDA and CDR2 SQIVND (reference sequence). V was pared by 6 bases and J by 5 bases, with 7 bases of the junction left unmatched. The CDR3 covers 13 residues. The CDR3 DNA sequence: TGTGCCAGTAGGAACAGGGGATCGCACGAGCAGTACTTC. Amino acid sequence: CASRNRGSHEQYF.

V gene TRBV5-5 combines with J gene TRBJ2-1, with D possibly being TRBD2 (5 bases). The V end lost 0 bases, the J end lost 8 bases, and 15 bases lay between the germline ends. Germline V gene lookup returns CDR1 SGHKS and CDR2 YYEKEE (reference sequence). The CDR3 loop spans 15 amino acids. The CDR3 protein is CASSLEASFFYEQFF. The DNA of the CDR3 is TGTGCCAGCAGCTTGGAGGCTAGCTTTTTCTATGAGCAGTTCTTC. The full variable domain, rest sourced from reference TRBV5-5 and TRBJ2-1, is DAGVTQSPTHLIKTRGQQVTLRCSPISGHKSVSWYQQVLGQGPQFIFQYYEKEERGRGNFPDRFSARQFPNYSSELNVNALLLGDSALYLCASSLEASFFYEQFFGPGTRLTVL.

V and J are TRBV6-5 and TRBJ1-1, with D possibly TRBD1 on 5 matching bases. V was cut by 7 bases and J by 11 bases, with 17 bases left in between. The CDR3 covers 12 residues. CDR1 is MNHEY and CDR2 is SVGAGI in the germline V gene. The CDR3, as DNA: TGTGCCAGCACCAAGAAGGGGACTGGGGCTTTCTTT. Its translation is CASTKKGTGAFF.

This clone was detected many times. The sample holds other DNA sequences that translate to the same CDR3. The CDR3 DNA is TGTGCCAGCAGTTTACGGGACACATCCTACGAGCAGTACTTC. Its translation is CASSLRDTSYEQYF. The chain uses TRBV27 and TRBJ2-7, with D perhaps matching TRBD1 (6 bases). This CDR3 is built from 14 residues. Germline CDR1 MNHEY, CDR2 SMNVEV (reference sequence). Trimming took off 2 bases at V and 1 base at J, with 9 bases between the two ends.

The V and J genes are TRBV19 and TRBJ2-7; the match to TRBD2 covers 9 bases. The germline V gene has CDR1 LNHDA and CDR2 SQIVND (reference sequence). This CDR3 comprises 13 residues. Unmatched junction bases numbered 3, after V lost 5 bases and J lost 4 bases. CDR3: CASSLAGIYEQYF. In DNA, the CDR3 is TGTGCCAGTAGTCTAGCGGGGATTTACGAGCAGTACTTC.

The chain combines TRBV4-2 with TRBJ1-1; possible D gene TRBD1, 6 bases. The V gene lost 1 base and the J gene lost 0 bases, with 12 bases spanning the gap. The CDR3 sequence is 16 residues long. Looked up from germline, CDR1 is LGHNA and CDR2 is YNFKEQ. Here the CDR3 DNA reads TGTGCCAGCAGCCAAGGGGGGGGCGGGATGAACACTGAAGCTTTCTTT. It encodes CASSQGGGGMNTEAFF.

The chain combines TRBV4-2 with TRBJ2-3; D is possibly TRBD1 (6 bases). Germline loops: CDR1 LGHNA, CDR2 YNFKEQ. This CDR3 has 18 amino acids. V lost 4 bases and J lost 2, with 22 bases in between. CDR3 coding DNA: TGTGCCAGCAGCCGAACGGTAACTGGGCGACAGGTCACAGATACGCAGTATTTT. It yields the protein CASSRTVTGRQVTDTQYF.

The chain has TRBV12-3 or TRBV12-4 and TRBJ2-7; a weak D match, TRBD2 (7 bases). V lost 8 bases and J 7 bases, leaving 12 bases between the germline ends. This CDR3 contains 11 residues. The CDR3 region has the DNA TGTGCCAGCGGGGGGGCAGGGGAGCAGTACTTC. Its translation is CASGGAGEQYF.